One T cell receptor beta chain is described in this entry. Germline V lookup: CDR1 MDHEN, CDR2 SYDVKM. V was clipped by 3 bases and J by 2 bases, with 7 bases between them. The CDR3 sequence is 13 residues long. This sample is drawn from a study of PD-1 and CTLA-4 blockade in melanoma. Only in-frame clones appear in the TCRdb table, and some are missing; sequencing was by immunoSEQ multiplex PCR. In the table there are some 33,000 clones, about 87% of which are singletons. The material sequenced was CD8+ T cells from peripheral blood, taken from a patient given anti-PD-1 treatment. The chain joins TRBV28 to TRBJ1-1, with a possible D match to TRBD1 (5 bases). This TCR came from a human donor with melanoma. The CDR3 protein is CASSFGGNTEAFF. CDR3 nucleotides: TGTGCCAGCAGTTTTGGGGGTAACACTGAAGCTTTCTTT.